This T cell receptor beta chain was sequenced during a study of cytomegalovirus exposure and HLA in healthy donors. Study conclusions and caveats: Segments of the TCR beta V type were, in most cases, productive about 87% or about 30% of the time in an earlier analysis. Later on, an analysis showed TCR association rates differing by HLA locus, with DRB1 the most and HLA-C the fewest. Presence/absence analysis assumed near-uniform sequencing depth across donors.

Primers for the PCR totalled 60 Vbeta and 13 Jbeta. TCRdb's copy holds only in-frame clones and misses some; the assay was immunoSEQ multiplex PCR. This table holds over 150,000 clones, 65% to 80% found once. Turning to this clone: What it recognizes is unknown.

This CDR3 comprises 14 residues. Germline CDR1 is SGHVS and CDR2 is FQNEAQ. Losses at the gene ends were 6 bases for V and 3 bases for J; bases not matched to a gene: 8. The specimen sequenced was PBMCs. The clonotype comes from a woman aged 40 to 49 in good health and CMV-seropositive. V gene TRBV7-8 combines with J gene TRBJ2-7; 7 bases align to TRBD1. The CDR3 sequence: CASRRTGTDYEQYF. CDR3 DNA: TGTGCCAGCAGAAGAACCGGGACAGACTACGAGCAGTACTTC. Complete variable domain (other parts from reference TRBV7-8 and TRBJ2-7): GAGVSQSPRYKVAKRGQDVALRCDPISGHVSLFWYQQALGQGPEFLTYFQNEAQLDKSGLPSDRFFAERPEGSVSTLKIQRTQQEDSAVYLCASRRTGTDYEQYFGPGTRLTVT.